The subject of this entry is one T cell receptor beta chain. Its matching antigen is unknown. TCRdb passed the 5' RACE reads through MiXCR, listing each CDR3 protein once. This repertoire shows around 230,000 distinct CDR3 sequences, around 9.2% found once; its top ten account for approximately 6.3%. With 2 bases removed from V and 1 base from J, the gap between germline ends came to 20 bases. The CDR3 is 18 amino acids. Germline V CDR1 and CDR2: SGHAT, FQDESV (reference sequence). The data were obtained in a study of CD8 T cells in ankylosing spondylitis. Study-wide findings and caveats: Disease-linked clones bore a CD8+ phenotype, appearing relatively rarely in peripheral blood. Seemingly characteristic of ankylosing spondylitis blood was a TCR beta motif consisting of fewer than 10 highly homologous variants. The clones that were linked to disease were reported to be significantly enriched in matched synovial fluid samples from ankylosing spondylitis patients.

Sequenced: blood, either unsorted or a sorted T cell fraction (not recorded which). The source is a male donor with ankylosing spondylitis or in good health (not recorded which). V usage is TRBV11-1 and J usage is TRBJ1-2, with D possibly matching TRBD1 (6 bases). The CDR3 protein is CASSLQGISHQRNYGYTF. The CDR3 coding sequence is TGTGCCAGCAGCTTACAGGGGATCTCCCACCAGCGTAACTATGGCTACACCTTC.